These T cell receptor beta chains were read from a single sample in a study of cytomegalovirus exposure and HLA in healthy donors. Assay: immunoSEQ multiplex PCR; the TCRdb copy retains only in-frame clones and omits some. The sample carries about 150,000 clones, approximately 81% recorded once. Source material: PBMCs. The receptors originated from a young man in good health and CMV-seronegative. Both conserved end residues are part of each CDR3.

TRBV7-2,CAARQGNYEQYF
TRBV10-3,CAISETSFESYEQYF
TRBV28,CASSLGYSFKNTEAFF
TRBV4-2,CASSQAGTGANVLTF
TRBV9,CASSVGHPLTDTQYF
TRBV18,CASSRGRNRATDTQYF
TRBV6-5,CASSPSGRSEQYF
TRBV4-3,CASSQGGMADTQYF
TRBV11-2,CASSLASSRGGEQFF
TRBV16,CASSQGSGSVVQFF
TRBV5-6,CASSLRDSYEQYF
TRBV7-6,CASSLVGGGSTDTQYF
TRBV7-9,CSSSTQGAQGEQYF
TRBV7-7,CASSFSTNNEQFF
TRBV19,CASSAGGTQPQHF
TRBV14,CASSQVTGDSAAFF
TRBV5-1,CASRPGLRNQPQHF
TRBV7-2,CASSLTAGEMEF
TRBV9,CASSEGGLAGGGEQFF
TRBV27,CASSVSSAGVYGYTF
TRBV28,CASRPPLGGDASDTQYF
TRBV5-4,CASTRGGGVVLREQYF
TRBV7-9,CASSHTGAGEAFF
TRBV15,CATSSSRRTSGNNEQFF
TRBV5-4,CASSSGLAGGDGYNEQFF
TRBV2,CASSEYGRNYEQYF
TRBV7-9,CSSSPIAGENTGELFF
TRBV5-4,CASSPGTGKNEQYF
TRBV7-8,CASSLTTSNEQYF
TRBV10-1,CASSPLLGETQYF
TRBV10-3,CAIRNSGATPNEQYF